The text below deals with one TCR beta chain. The V gene end was trimmed by 4 bases and the J gene end by 1 base; junction bases not matched to a gene: 5. This CDR3 contains 16 residues. Germline CDR1 is MNHNS and CDR2 is SASEGT. This specimen comes from a study of cytomegalovirus exposure and HLA in healthy donors. Study as a whole: Roughly 80% of some 390 genotyped donors fell in the Caucasian-associated ancestry cluster.

These donors, healthy bone marrow donors, were studied. The PCR contained 60 Vbeta and 13 Jbeta primers. Here immunoSEQ multiplex PCR was the method, and the copy in TCRdb shows in-frame clones only, minus some. The sample consists of approximately 150,000 clones, 80% of them appearing once. This TCR was recovered from a man younger than 40 in good health and CMV-seropositive. V gene TRBV6-1 combines with J gene TRBJ2-3; 10 nucleotides match TRBD2. The sequencing sample was made of PBMCs. The CDR3: CASSASSGSGTDTQYF. The CDR3 DNA reads as TGTGCCAGCAGTGCGTCTAGCGGGAGCGGCACAGATACGCAGTATTTT.